The T cell receptor (beta chain) under discussion was sequenced for a study of T-cell memory formation after mild COVID-19. Broader study findings: The authors left the SARS-CoV-2 specificity of second-wave clones peaking on day 37 unconfirmed. Mainly in CM and EM were contracting CD4+ clones; CD8+ were in EMRA.

5'RACE primed at constant segments yielded TCR alpha and TCR beta cDNA libraries bearing sample barcodes and UMIs. TCRdb reanalysed the 5' RACE reads using MiXCR and keeps one entry per CDR3 protein. The data contain 130,000 to 150,000 distinct CDR3 sequences, 15% to 20% of them singletons. In its sample, this clonotype was seen a few times. Antigen specificity is unknown. Per the germline V gene, CDR1 is SGHTA and CDR2 is FQGTGA. V was pared by 2 bases and J by 5 bases, with 9 bases between. The CDR3 extends over 14 amino acids. The gene calls are TRBV7-3 and TRBJ2-2; D is ambiguous. The source material was PBMCs or a T cell subset sorted from them (not recorded which). This receptor was taken from an adult woman who had mild COVID-19 (a few samples of this study predate the infection). Cell type and time point are not known. The CDR3 loop reads CASSLLVMTGELFF. CDR3 in DNA: TGTGCCAGCAGCTTACTAGTAATGACCGGGGAGCTGTTTTTT.